Here is one T cell receptor beta chain with its context. Produced via immunoSEQ multiplex PCR; TCRdb's table is partial and in-frame only. Here the sample spans some 80,000 clones, around 88% being singletons. Per germline, CDR1 LNHDA and CDR2 SQIVND (reference sequence). The CDR3 is 15 amino acids. Deletions cut 5 bases from V and 2 bases from J, with 13 bases between. This sample stems from a study of T cell responses to AZD1222 COVID-19 vaccine. The J gene is TRBJ1-5, the V gene TRBV19, with D perhaps TRBD1 (6 bases). This receptor was taken from an adult who received the MenACWY meningococcal vaccine as a control. Sequenced material: peripheral blood, taken 28 days after the second dose of the MenACWY control vaccine. The CDR3 is CASSQGRTGNQPQHF. CDR3 coding DNA: TGTGCCAGTAGTCAGGGGCGAACGGGCAATCAGCCCCAGCATTTT.